Listed below are T cell receptor beta chains from one sample, sequenced in a study of T cell responses to AZD1222 COVID-19 vaccine. The method was immunoSEQ multiplex PCR; TCRdb's version includes in-frame clones alone and lacks a portion of them. The sample has 100,000 to 150,000 clones; roughly 93% are singletons. This specimen consisted of peripheral blood, obtained 28 days after the second AZD1222 dose. These receptors all stem from an adult who received the AZD1222 COVID-19 vaccine. Both conserved end residues are part of each CDR3. The order of the fields is V gene, CDR3 protein.

V gene: TRBV18; CDR3 protein: CASSHTTGGRYEQYF
V gene: TRBV28; CDR3 protein: CASSLSRGLREQFF
V gene: TRBV7-8; CDR3 protein: CASSLHQLLNTEAFF
V gene: TRBV5-1; CDR3 protein: CASSWVDRGVGQGSNTGELFF
V gene: TRBV4-2; CDR3 protein: CASSQDKRARQYF
V gene: TRBV6-1; CDR3 protein: CASSERWEYISNQPQHF
V gene: TRBV11-3; CDR3 protein: CASSLEGQSTEAFF
V gene: TRBV27; CDR3 protein: CASSPSRGTGIQFYEQYF
V gene: TRBV28; CDR3 protein: CASRKLAAYNEQFF
V gene: TRBV28; CDR3 protein: CASSSREQGMNTEAFF
V gene: TRBV10-3; CDR3 protein: CAIGLAGDQETQYF
V gene: TRBV19; CDR3 protein: CASSASLLAQGKNIQYF
V gene: TRBV3-1/TRBV3-2; CDR3 protein: CASSSTTRGVNEQFF
V gene: TRBV10-3; CDR3 protein: CAISDPSLAGGLNEQYF
V gene: TRBV19; CDR3 protein: CASSIVRNTEAFF
V gene: TRBV15; CDR3 protein: CATSRSSGSHEQYF
V gene: TRBV6-6; CDR3 protein: CASSYLKGTNEKLFF
V gene: TRBV6-5; CDR3 protein: CASSYPYSGAGELFF
V gene: TRBV5-1; CDR3 protein: CASSPLSTSYGELFF
V gene: TRBV2; CDR3 protein: CASSRQGYSFAHPKNTEAFF
V gene: TRBV30; CDR3 protein: CAWTPDNSPLHF
V gene: TRBV5-1; CDR3 protein: CASSLSPGTGELFF
V gene: TRBV11-3; CDR3 protein: CASSSNGEQYF
V gene: TRBV6-5; CDR3 protein: CASSYKGSGANVLTF
V gene: TRBV7-7; CDR3 protein: CASSLGDDRALYEQYF
V gene: TRBV30; CDR3 protein: CAWSGDSNQPQHF
V gene: TRBV5-4; CDR3 protein: CASSLGQEAFF
V gene: TRBV5-1; CDR3 protein: CASSFLAGATDTQYF
V gene: TRBV9; CDR3 protein: CASSLGGSGNTIYF